A single sample gave rise to the 2 T cell receptor beta chains below, sequenced in a study of spatial heterogeneity in lung cancer. TCRdb passed the 5' RACE reads through MiXCR, listing each CDR3 protein once. Of roughly 80,000 distinct CDR3 sequences in the sample, under 8.5% are singletons; the top ten hold 6% to 7%. Noted time point: sample taken at primary tumor resection. The sample in question was PBMCs, obtained at surgery. The receptor set was obtained from a male donor with early-stage non-small cell lung cancer.

The sample holds many counts of this clonotype. The J gene is TRBJ1-5, the V gene TRBV27, with 7 bases that match TRBD1. The CDR3 is 16 residues long. Germline loops: CDR1 MNHEY, CDR2 SMNVEV (reference sequence). Trimming removed 0 bases from V and 7 bases from J; junction bases left unmatched: 9. The CDR3 reads CASSLSYRQGGQPQHF. The CDR3 coding sequence is TGTGCCAGCAGTTTATCCTACCGACAGGGCGGCCAGCCCCAGCATTTT.

This clonotype occurred many times. The V gene is TRBV27, the J gene TRBJ1-1; D gene uncertain. This CDR3 has 13 amino acids. Germline lookup yields CDR1 MNHEY and CDR2 SMNVEV (reference sequence). The V end was cut by 1 base, the J end by 3 bases, with 6 bases between. The CDR3 reads CASSLYPDTEAFF. The DNA of the CDR3 is TGTGCCAGCAGTTTATATCCCGACACTGAAGCTTTCTTT.